This T cell receptor beta chain was captured in a study of T cells in Graves' hyperthyroidism and ophthalmopathy. Germline loops: CDR1 MNHEY, CDR2 SVGAGI. Between the trimmed V and J ends, which lost 0 bases and 5 bases, there was a span of 16 bases. The CDR3 runs 16 residues. The TCR beta CDR3 regions underwent amplification using RNA transcripts as the source. TCR CDR3 regions were first amplified by RT-PCR with HTBI primers. TCRdb reprocessed the multiplex PCR reads with MiXCR, giving one entry per CDR3 protein. The sample carries under 250,000 distinct CDR3 sequences, around 24% recorded once. This clonotype was observed at least ten times.

The source material was blood. This rearrangement joins TRBV6-5 to TRBJ1-1, with a possible D match to TRBD1 (6 bases). The clonotype comes from a woman aged 40-49 years with Graves' ophthalmopathy. The CDR3 region has the DNA TGTGCCAGCAGTTACTCGGTCCTCCGAGGGGGGACTGAAGCTTTCTTT. This codes for CASSYSVLRGGTEAFF.